This is a list of T cell receptor beta chains from one sample in a study of blood T cell repertoires in COVID-19. Clones were sequenced by immunoSEQ multiplex PCR, and TCRdb holds only the in-frame ones, with some missing. The table lists about 100,000 clones, 75% to 90% of them singletons. Source material: peripheral blood. Receptor source: an elderly man with acute or convalescent COVID-19. Both conserved end residues are part of each CDR3. The D gene is left open where the match is weak. For some rows the clone size is stated as once, few or many, or as a class when expanded; others skip it.

d_gene,v_gene,j_gene,abundance,CDR3aa,CDR3nt
-,TRBV3-1/TRBV3-2,TRBJ2-6,-,CASSSSETFLWANVLTF,TGTGCCAGCAGCTCCTCCGAGACATTTCTCTGGGCCAACGTCCTGACTTTC
-,TRBV2,TRBJ1-2,-,CASTQTVDYGYTF,TGTGCCAGCACCCAGACAGTGGACTATGGCTACACCTTC
-,TRBV19,TRBJ1-2,-,CASSINRVNGYTF,TGTGCCAGTAGTATAAACAGGGTGAATGGCTACACCTTC
TRBD1,TRBV15,TRBJ1-1,-,CATSRDFGGGNTEAFF,TGTGCCACCAGCAGAGATTTTGGAGGGGGCAACACTGAAGCTTTCTTT
TRBD1,TRBV9,TRBJ1-1,-,CASSVEVLTPGQRNTEAFF,TGTGCCAGCAGCGTAGAGGTCCTGACTCCGGGACAGAGGAACACTGAAGCTTTCTTT
TRBD1,TRBV5-1,TRBJ2-7,-,CASSRQGASSYEQYF,TGCGCCAGCAGCCGACAGGGGGCAAGCTCCTACGAGCAGTACTTC
-,TRBV6-6,TRBJ1-1,-,CASRTRTGLSPEAFF,TGTGCCAGCAGAACCCGGACGGGGTTATCGCCTGAAGCTTTCTTT
TRBD1,TRBV19,TRBJ1-2,-,CASSPMGQLDYGYTF,TGTGCCAGTAGTCCGATGGGACAGTTGGACTATGGCTACACCTTC
-,TRBV7-9,TRBJ2-3,-,CASSLAQGSGDTQYF,TGTGCCAGCAGCTTAGCGCAGGGTTCGGGAGATACGCAGTATTTT
-,TRBV6-5,TRBJ2-7,-,CASSAAGGGEQYF,TGTGCCAGCAGCGCCGCCGGGGGAGGCGAGCAGTACTTC
-,TRBV5-4,TRBJ1-4,-,CASSLDRQKNEKLFF,TGTGCCAGCAGCTTGGATCGACAGAAGAATGAAAAACTGTTTTTT
TRBD1,TRBV4-1,TRBJ1-3,-,CASSPTLTGISSGNTIYF,TGCGCCAGCAGCCCCACCCTGACAGGGATTAGCTCTGGAAACACCATATATTTT
-,TRBV7-9,TRBJ2-5,-,CASSRGASGISLTQYF,TGTGCCAGCAGCCGGGGGGCTAGCGGAATCAGTTTGACCCAGTACTTC
-,TRBV12-2,TRBJ2-3,-,CASRLGSLFCGIETDTQYF,TGTGCAAGTCGCTTGGGTTCCCTTTTCTGCGGGATCGAAACAGATACGCAGTATTTT
TRBD1,TRBV15,TRBJ1-1,-,CATGPDRGYTEAFF,TGTGCCACAGGACCGGACAGGGGCTACACTGAAGCTTTCTTT
TRBD1,TRBV28,TRBJ2-7,once,CASSRAGTGEYYEQYF,TGTGCCAGCAGTCGCGCCGGGACAGGGGAATACTACGAGCAGTACTTC
-,TRBV18,TRBJ2-3,-,CASSLWTGKGTDTQYF,TGTGCCAGCTCACTCTGGACGGGGAAGGGCACAGATACGCAGTATTTT
-,TRBV28,TRBJ2-3,-,CASSFLAGTDTQYF,TGTGCCAGCAGTTTTCTAGCCGGGACAGATACGCAGTATTTT
TRBD1,TRBV10-3,TRBJ2-1,-,CASLGTGARGEQFF,TGTGCCAGTCTCGGGACAGGCGCTCGTGGTGAGCAGTTCTTC
TRBD1,TRBV7-8,TRBJ1-2,-,CASSLGMTGGHGYTF,TGTGCCAGCAGCTTAGGAATGACAGGGGGGCATGGCTACACCTTC
-,TRBV4-2,TRBJ1-3,-,CASSQEAGWPSGNTIYF,TGTGCCAGCAGCCAAGAGGCAGGCTGGCCGTCTGGAAACACCATATATTTT
TRBD2,TRBV15,TRBJ2-1,-,CATSSGRAPYNEQFF,TGTGCCACCAGCAGCGGGAGGGCCCCTTACAATGAGCAGTTCTTC
TRBD1,TRBV20-1,TRBJ1-1,-,CSASKSRQGTLNTEAFF,TGCAGTGCTAGTAAGTCAAGACAGGGGACCCTGAACACTGAAGCTTTCTTT
TRBD1,TRBV19,TRBJ2-6,-,CASSIRQGAALGTSGANVLTF,TGTGCCAGTAGTATAAGACAGGGGGCGGCCTTAGGCACCTCTGGGGCCAACGTCCTGACTTTC